Listed below are T cell receptor beta chains from one sample, sequenced in a study of T cell responses to AZD1222 COVID-19 vaccine. The method was immunoSEQ multiplex PCR; TCRdb's version includes in-frame clones alone and lacks a portion of them. The profile shows 130,000 or so clones, about 90% of them singletons. The specimen was peripheral blood, collected 28 days after the second dose of the MenACWY control vaccine. The receptors derive from an adult who received the MenACWY meningococcal vaccine as a control. Each CDR3 is given with its conserved first and last residue. Fields, in order: D gene, clone size, CDR3 length, J gene, V gene, CDR3 protein, CDR3 DNA. A D gene is named only where the DNA matches it firmly. Only some rows state a clone size, as once, few, many or a class for expanded clones.

d_call: TRBD1
clone_size: NA
cdr3_length: 15
j_call: TRBJ2-7
v_call: TRBV10-1
cdr3_aa: CASSESRQGAYEQYF
cdr3_nt: TGCGCCAGCAGTGAGTCGAGACAGGGGGCCTACGAGCAGTACTTC

d_call: TRBD1
clone_size: NA
cdr3_length: 13
j_call: TRBJ2-7
v_call: TRBV7-9
cdr3_aa: CASSSWTGDEQYF
cdr3_nt: TGTGCCAGCAGCTCTTGGACAGGGGACGAGCAGTACTTC

d_call: NA
clone_size: NA
cdr3_length: 16
j_call: TRBJ2-1
v_call: TRBV4-3
cdr3_aa: CASSHPWGAPYNEQFF
cdr3_nt: TGCGCCAGCAGCCATCCCTGGGGGGCTCCCTACAATGAGCAGTTCTTC

d_call: TRBD1
clone_size: NA
cdr3_length: 17
j_call: TRBJ2-2
v_call: TRBV28
cdr3_aa: CASSRFGQGAYTGELFF
cdr3_nt: TGTGCCAGCAGTCGTTTCGGACAGGGGGCGTACACCGGGGAGCTGTTTTTT

d_call: NA
clone_size: NA
cdr3_length: 14
j_call: TRBJ1-3
v_call: TRBV7-3
cdr3_aa: CASSLEGPGNTIYF
cdr3_nt: TGTGCCAGCAGCTTAGAGGGGCCTGGAAACACCATATATTTT

d_call: NA
clone_size: once
cdr3_length: 15
j_call: TRBJ2-1
v_call: TRBV19
cdr3_aa: CASTQGGGSYNEQFF
cdr3_nt: TGTGCCAGTACTCAAGGGGGCGGGAGCTACAATGAGCAGTTCTTC

d_call: NA
clone_size: once
cdr3_length: 12
j_call: TRBJ1-1
v_call: TRBV5-6
cdr3_aa: CASSLSGDEAFF
cdr3_nt: TGTGCCAGCAGCTTGTCTGGCGATGAAGCTTTCTTT

d_call: TRBD1
clone_size: NA
cdr3_length: 14
j_call: TRBJ1-2
v_call: TRBV7-2
cdr3_aa: CASSRDRQAYGYTF
cdr3_nt: TGTGCCAGCAGCCGGGACAGGCAGGCCTATGGCTACACCTTC

d_call: NA
clone_size: NA
cdr3_length: 15
j_call: TRBJ2-6
v_call: TRBV29-1
cdr3_aa: CSVEEGAAGANVLTF
cdr3_nt: TGCAGCGTTGAGGAGGGGGCCGCTGGGGCCAACGTCCTGACTTTC

d_call: TRBD1
clone_size: NA
cdr3_length: 15
j_call: TRBJ1-2
v_call: TRBV6-5
cdr3_aa: CASGDRGLFDYGYTF
cdr3_nt: TGTGCCAGCGGGGACAGGGGCCTCTTTGACTATGGCTACACCTTC

d_call: NA
clone_size: NA
cdr3_length: 17
j_call: TRBJ1-3
v_call: TRBV7-9
cdr3_aa: CASSITPGLSVGYTIYF
cdr3_nt: TGTGCCAGCAGCATCACCCCGGGCCTTTCGGTAGGGTACACCATATATTTT

d_call: TRBD2
clone_size: NA
cdr3_length: 16
j_call: TRBJ2-3
v_call: TRBV7-3
cdr3_aa: CASSPIAGVSTDTQYF
cdr3_nt: TGTGCCAGCAGCCCTATAGCGGGGGTCAGCACAGATACGCAGTATTTT

d_call: NA
clone_size: once
cdr3_length: 13
j_call: TRBJ1-1
v_call: TRBV12-3/TRBV12-4
cdr3_aa: CASSFGGLTEAFF
cdr3_nt: TGTGCCAGCAGTTTTGGGGGGCTCACTGAAGCTTTCTTT

d_call: TRBD2
clone_size: NA
cdr3_length: 12
j_call: TRBJ2-1
v_call: TRBV29-1
cdr3_aa: CSERTRGNEQFF
cdr3_nt: TGCAGCGAGCGGACTAGGGGCAATGAGCAGTTCTTC

d_call: TRBD2
clone_size: NA
cdr3_length: 15
j_call: TRBJ2-1
v_call: TRBV4-1
cdr3_aa: CASSQEEPGGYEQFF
cdr3_nt: TGCGCCAGCAGCCAAGAAGAACCGGGGGGGTATGAGCAGTTCTTC

d_call: TRBD2
clone_size: NA
cdr3_length: 14
j_call: TRBJ2-5
v_call: TRBV19
cdr3_aa: CASSGGLANETQYF
cdr3_nt: TGTGCCAGTAGTGGAGGACTAGCGAACGAGACCCAGTACTTC

d_call: NA
clone_size: NA
cdr3_length: 12
j_call: TRBJ2-1
v_call: TRBV6-5
cdr3_aa: CASSHRGGEQFF
cdr3_nt: TGTGCCAGCAGTCACAGGGGAGGCGAGCAGTTCTTC

d_call: NA
clone_size: NA
cdr3_length: 13
j_call: TRBJ2-3
v_call: TRBV7-9
cdr3_aa: CASSLAGPDTQYF
cdr3_nt: TGTGCCAGCAGCTTAGCGGGGCCAGATACGCAGTATTTT

d_call: TRBD1
clone_size: NA
cdr3_length: 17
j_call: TRBJ1-6
v_call: TRBV7-9
cdr3_aa: CASSLNDRGGVNSPLHF
cdr3_nt: TGTGCCAGCAGCTTAAATGACAGGGGTGGTGTTAATTCACCCCTCCACTTT

d_call: NA
clone_size: NA
cdr3_length: 15
j_call: TRBJ2-3
v_call: TRBV5-1
cdr3_aa: CASSLPKAHTDTQYF
cdr3_nt: TGCGCCAGCAGCTTGCCGAAGGCACACACAGATACGCAGTATTTT

d_call: NA
clone_size: once
cdr3_length: 16
j_call: TRBJ2-1
v_call: TRBV28
cdr3_aa: CASSPPGQGSHNEQFF
cdr3_nt: TGTGCCAGCAGTCCCCCGGGGCAGGGAAGTCATAATGAGCAGTTCTTC

d_call: NA
clone_size: NA
cdr3_length: 13
j_call: TRBJ2-7
v_call: TRBV10-3
cdr3_aa: CAISAGTDYEQYF
cdr3_nt: TGTGCCATCAGCGCCGGGACGGACTACGAGCAGTACTTC

d_call: NA
clone_size: NA
cdr3_length: 14
j_call: TRBJ1-5
v_call: TRBV29-1
cdr3_aa: CSASSGDSNQPQHF
cdr3_nt: TGCAGCGCCTCCTCAGGGGACAGCAATCAGCCCCAGCATTTT

d_call: NA
clone_size: NA
cdr3_length: 16
j_call: TRBJ2-7
v_call: TRBV3-1/TRBV3-2
cdr3_aa: CASSQDPGPVSYEQYF
cdr3_nt: TGTGCCAGCAGCCAAGATCCGGGTCCCGTCTCCTACGAGCAGTACTTC

d_call: NA
clone_size: NA
cdr3_length: 13
j_call: TRBJ2-7
v_call: TRBV30
cdr3_aa: CAWSGAGVNEQYF
cdr3_nt: TGTGCCTGGAGTGGCGCAGGGGTGAACGAGCAGTACTTC

d_call: NA
clone_size: NA
cdr3_length: 17
j_call: TRBJ2-4
v_call: TRBV28
cdr3_aa: CASSLSGEALAKNIQYF
cdr3_nt: TGTGCCAGCAGTTTATCGGGGGAGGCGCTAGCCAAAAACATTCAGTACTTC

d_call: NA
clone_size: NA
cdr3_length: 15
j_call: TRBJ1-3
v_call: TRBV7-2
cdr3_aa: CASSLAIGGGNTIYF
cdr3_nt: TGTGCCAGCAGCTTAGCGATTGGGGGGGGGAACACCATATATTTT

d_call: NA
clone_size: NA
cdr3_length: 13
j_call: TRBJ2-7
v_call: TRBV9
cdr3_aa: CASSASWGDEQYF
cdr3_nt: TGTGCCAGCAGCGCCAGTTGGGGCGACGAGCAGTACTTC

d_call: TRBD1
clone_size: NA
cdr3_length: 17
j_call: TRBJ1-1
v_call: TRBV19
cdr3_aa: CASSIDFRDRGLIEAFF
cdr3_nt: TGTGCCAGTAGCATAGATTTCCGGGACAGGGGGCTTATTGAAGCTTTCTTT

d_call: TRBD2
clone_size: NA
cdr3_length: 15
j_call: TRBJ2-2
v_call: TRBV18
cdr3_aa: CASSTSGSSTGELFF
cdr3_nt: TGTGCCAGCTCAACCAGCGGGAGCTCCACCGGGGAGCTGTTTTTT

d_call: NA
clone_size: NA
cdr3_length: 13
j_call: TRBJ2-2
v_call: TRBV6-5
cdr3_aa: CASSYSPPGELFF
cdr3_nt: TGTGCCAGCAGTTACTCCCCCCCCGGGGAGCTGTTTTTT

d_call: TRBD1
clone_size: NA
cdr3_length: 15
j_call: TRBJ2-1
v_call: TRBV24-1
cdr3_aa: CATSDRDRGGNEQFF
cdr3_nt: TGTGCCACCAGTGATAGGGACAGGGGAGGCAATGAGCAGTTCTTC

d_call: NA
clone_size: once
cdr3_length: 15
j_call: TRBJ1-2
v_call: TRBV28
cdr3_aa: CASQPPDRPNYGYTF
cdr3_nt: TGTGCCAGCCAACCCCCCGACAGACCTAACTATGGCTACACCTTC

d_call: TRBD1
clone_size: NA
cdr3_length: 15
j_call: TRBJ1-5
v_call: TRBV7-2
cdr3_aa: CASSLRGQLNQPQHF
cdr3_nt: TGTGCCAGCAGCTTAAGGGGACAGCTCAATCAGCCCCAGCATTTT

d_call: NA
clone_size: NA
cdr3_length: 15
j_call: TRBJ1-5
v_call: TRBV5-8
cdr3_aa: CASSRDRRSNQPQHF
cdr3_nt: TGTGCCAGCAGCCGTGACAGGCGAAGCAATCAGCCCCAGCATTTT

d_call: NA
clone_size: NA
cdr3_length: 13
j_call: TRBJ1-2
v_call: TRBV27
cdr3_aa: CASSLRQGWGYTF
cdr3_nt: TGTGCCAGCAGTTTACGTCAGGGTTGGGGCTACACCTTC

d_call: NA
clone_size: once
cdr3_length: 13
j_call: TRBJ2-1
v_call: TRBV7-9
cdr3_aa: CASSLEGPGEQFF
cdr3_nt: TGTGCCAGCAGCTTAGAGGGTCCGGGGGAGCAGTTCTTC

d_call: TRBD2
clone_size: NA
cdr3_length: 14
j_call: TRBJ2-7
v_call: TRBV7-2
cdr3_aa: CASRLISGAYEQYF
cdr3_nt: TGTGCCAGCAGACTTATTAGCGGGGCCTACGAGCAGTACTTC

d_call: TRBD1
clone_size: NA
cdr3_length: 16
j_call: TRBJ1-2
v_call: TRBV5-4
cdr3_aa: CASSLHGTGLNYGYTF
cdr3_nt: TGTGCCAGCAGCTTGCACGGGACAGGGTTGAACTATGGCTACACCTTC